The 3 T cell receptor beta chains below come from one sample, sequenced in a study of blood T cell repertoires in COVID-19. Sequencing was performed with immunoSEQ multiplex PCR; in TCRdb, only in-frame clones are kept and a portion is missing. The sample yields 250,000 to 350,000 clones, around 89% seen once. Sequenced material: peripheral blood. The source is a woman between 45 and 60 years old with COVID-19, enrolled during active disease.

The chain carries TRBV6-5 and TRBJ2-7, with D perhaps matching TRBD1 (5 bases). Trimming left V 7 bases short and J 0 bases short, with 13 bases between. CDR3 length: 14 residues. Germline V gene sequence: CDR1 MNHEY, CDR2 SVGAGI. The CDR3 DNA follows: TGTGCCAGCACACCAGGGCGACACTCCTACGAGCAGTACTTC. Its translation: CASTPGRHSYEQYF.

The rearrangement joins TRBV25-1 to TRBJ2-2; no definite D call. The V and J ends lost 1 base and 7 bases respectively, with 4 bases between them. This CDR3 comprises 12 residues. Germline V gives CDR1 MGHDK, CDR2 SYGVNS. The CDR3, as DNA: TGTGCCAGCAGTGAATCCCACGGGGAGCTGTTTTTT. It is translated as CASSESHGELFF.

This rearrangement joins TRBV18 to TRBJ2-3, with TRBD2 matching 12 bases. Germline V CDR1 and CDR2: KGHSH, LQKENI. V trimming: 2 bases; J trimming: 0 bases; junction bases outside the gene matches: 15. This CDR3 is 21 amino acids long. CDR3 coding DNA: TGTGCCAGCTCACCATACTCTCTCGGACTAGCGGGGAGCCCTAGCACAGATACGCAGTATTTT. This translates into CASSPYSLGLAGSPSTDTQYF.